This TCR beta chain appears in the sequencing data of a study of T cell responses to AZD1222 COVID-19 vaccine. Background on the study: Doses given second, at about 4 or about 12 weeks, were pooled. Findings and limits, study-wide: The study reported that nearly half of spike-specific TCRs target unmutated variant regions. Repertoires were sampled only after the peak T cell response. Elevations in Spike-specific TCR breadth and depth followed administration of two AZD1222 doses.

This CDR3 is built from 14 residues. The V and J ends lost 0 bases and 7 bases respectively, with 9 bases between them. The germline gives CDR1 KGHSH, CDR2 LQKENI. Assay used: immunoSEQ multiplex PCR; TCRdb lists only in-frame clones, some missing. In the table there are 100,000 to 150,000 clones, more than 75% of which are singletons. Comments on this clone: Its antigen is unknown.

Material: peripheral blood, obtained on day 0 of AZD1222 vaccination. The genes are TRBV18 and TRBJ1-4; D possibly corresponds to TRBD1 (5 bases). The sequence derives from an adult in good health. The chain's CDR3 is CASSPPGDSEKLFF. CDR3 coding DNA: TGTGCCAGCTCACCACCGGGGGATTCTGAAAAACTGTTTTTT.